These 17 T cell receptor beta chains originate from one sample sequenced in a study of blood T cell repertoires in COVID-19 (dated by TCRdb to about 2020). The receptor library was made with the immunoSEQ multiplex PCR assay. This is the immuneACCESS table as TCRdb keeps it, with only in-frame sequences that have V and J called. A part of the clones is gone; compared with another copy, unresolved V genes explain less than half, and the rest is unexplained. The sample yields about 68,000 clones; about 90% were counted once. The ten largest clones add up to around 3.6% of the sample. Specimen: peripheral blood. The receptors shown here come from a woman aged 45-65 years with COVID-19, enrolled during active disease.

For this clone: Other DNA sequences in the same sample also yield this CDR3. The V and J genes are TRBV7-3 and TRBJ2-1, with 7 bases identical to TRBD2. The CDR3 runs to 15 residues. Germline V CDR1 and CDR2: SGHTA, FQGTGA. V was pared by 0 bases and J by 4 bases, with 3 bases of the junction left unmatched. The CDR3 here is CASSLTGGTYNEQFF. As DNA, the CDR3 is TGTGCCAGCAGCTTAACGGGGGGGACTTACAATGAGCAGTTCTTC.

This sequence joins TRBV2 and TRBJ1-2; the D gene is possibly TRBD1 (5 bases). The CDR3 has 15 residues. Per the germline V gene, CDR1 is SNHLY and CDR2 is FYNNEI. Trimming stripped 5 bases from V and 1 base from J, with 14 bases between. The chain's CDR3 is CASSRETEFNYGYTF. CDR3 nucleotides: TGTGCCAGCAGTCGAGAGACAGAATTTAACTATGGCTACACCTTC.

V gene TRBV12-3 or TRBV12-4 combines with J gene TRBJ2-1; TRBD2 aligns across 7 bases. Trimming at V came to 5 bases and at J to 10 bases, leaving 8 bases not matched to a gene. This CDR3 spans 13 amino acids. The CDR3 spells CASSKTSPGEQFF. The CDR3 DNA reads as TGTGCCAGCAGTAAGACTAGCCCTGGGGAGCAGTTCTTC.

The chain is built from TRBV28 and TRBJ2-3; D might be TRBD1 (6 bases). With 5 bases removed from V and 5 bases from J, the gap between germline ends came to 20 bases. The CDR3 covers 16 residues. Germline V lookup: CDR1 MDHEN, CDR2 SYDVKM. DNA for the CDR3: TGTGCCAGCAGTGCCCAGACAGGTTTGGCGGGAGATACGCAGTATTTT. Its protein is CASSAQTGLAGDTQYF.

The chain is built from TRBV3-1 (or the pseudogene TRBV3-2) and TRBJ2-5; tentatively, D is TRBD2 (5 bases). The CDR3 runs 13 residues. The ends were cut back, 4 bases at V and 4 bases at J, with 10 bases in the middle. The germline CDR1 and CDR2 sequences are LGHDT and YNNKEL (reference sequence). The CDR3 reads CASSREWRETQYF. The CDR3 bases are TGTGCCAGCAGCCGGGAGTGGCGAGAGACCCAGTACTTC.

This clone was seen just once. The chain employs TRBV10-1 and TRBJ1-1, with D possibly being TRBD1 (5 bases). CDR3 length: 12 amino acids. Germline CDR1 is WNHNN and CDR2 is SYGVQD (reference sequence). V lost 4 bases to trimming and J lost 7 bases, with 10 bases between them. CDR3 nucleotides: TGCGCCAGCAGTGCAGACAGACTTGAAGCTTTCTTT. This codes for CASSADRLEAFF.

This chain links TRBV7-2 with TRBJ2-3; the match to TRBD1 covers 8 bases. The CDR3 contains 15 residues. Losses at the gene ends were 5 bases for V and 4 bases for J; bases not matched to a gene: 8. Germline values: CDR1 SGHTA, CDR2 FQGNSA. This CDR3 reads CASSQRTGFADTQYF. The CDR3 coding sequence is TGTGCCAGCAGCCAACGGACAGGGTTCGCAGATACGCAGTATTTT.

CDR3 sequence reads: CASSFQVGSGGNEQFF. The CDR3 nucleotides read TGTGCCAGCAGCTTTCAGGTCGGGAGCGGGGGCAATGAGCAGTTCTTC. The chain employs TRBV7-6 and TRBJ2-1; 8 bases match TRBD2. V shed 3 bases, J shed 6 bases, and the junction held 10 bases outside the gene matches. This CDR3 region has 16 residues. Germline lookup yields CDR1 SGHVS and CDR2 FNYEAQ.

The chain recombines TRBV29-1 with TRBJ2-3; D perhaps matches TRBD1 (5 bases). The CDR3 extends over 13 amino acids. Looked up from germline, CDR1 is SQVTM and CDR2 is ANQGSEA. Trimming stripped 8 bases from V and 2 bases from J, with 14 bases between. The CDR3 DNA follows: TGCAGCTATAAGGGGATTGTCACAGATACGCAGTATTTT. Protein sequence: CSYKGIVTDTQYF.

The rearrangement joins TRBV7-2 to TRBJ1-4; 9 bases fit TRBD1. V was clipped by 4 bases and J by 6 bases; unmatched bases: 9. The CDR3 extends over 16 amino acids. Germline values: CDR1 SGHTA, CDR2 FQGNSA. CDR3 in DNA: TGTGCCAGCAGCTCCCGGGACAGGGATCGGGATGAAAAACTGTTTTTT. Translated: CASSSRDRDRDEKLFF.

The chain recombines TRBV4-1 with TRBJ2-1; no clear D. The CDR3 runs 16 residues. CDR1 is MGHRA, CDR2 YSYEKL, per germline. V shed 4 bases and J shed 4 bases, with 17 bases lying between them. The CDR3 DNA reads TGCGCCAGCAGCCGAGGAATAGCTTTGGGTTACAATGAGCAGTTCTTC. Translated: CASSRGIALGYNEQFF.

V gene TRBV28 combines with J gene TRBJ2-3, with TRBD2 matching 13 bases. This CDR3 is built from 17 residues. The V gene end was trimmed by 5 bases and the J gene end by 6 bases; junction bases not matched to a gene: 11. Germline V gene sequence: CDR1 MDHEN, CDR2 SYDVKM. This CDR3 reads CASSPGGLAGVFDTQYF. CDR3 in DNA: TGTGCCAGCAGTCCCGGAGGACTAGCGGGAGTTTTTGATACGCAGTATTTT.

The chain joins TRBV27 to TRBJ2-1; a possible D gene is TRBD2 (7 bases). The CDR3 totals 17 residues. Germline CDR1 reads MNHEY; CDR2 reads SMNVEV (reference sequence). Trimming took 5 bases from V and 7 from J, leaving 24 bases between them. CDR3 residues: CASSPEGGAARWNEQFF. The CDR3 DNA sequence: TGTGCCAGCAGTCCCGAGGGGGGGGCGGCCAGGTGGAATGAGCAGTTCTTC.

V gene TRBV7-9 combines with J gene TRBJ2-4; D possibly corresponds to TRBD2 (8 bases). This CDR3 spans 15 amino acids. V was cut by 5 bases and J by 8 bases, with 19 bases left in between. Germline V gives CDR1 SEHNR, CDR2 FQNEAQ (reference sequence). Here the CDR3 reads CASSLYGTAGDIQYF. Here the CDR3 DNA reads TGTGCCAGCAGCCTATACGGGACAGCGGGGGACATTCAGTACTTC.

The CDR3 DNA reads TGTGCCAGCAGCTCAAATTCACCCCTCCACTTT. This gives the protein CASSSNSPLHF. The chain carries TRBV7-8 and TRBJ1-6; no clear D. This CDR3 is built from 11 residues. CDR1 SGHVS and CDR2 FQNEAQ come from the germline V gene. V lost 4 bases to trimming and J lost 7 bases, with 2 bases between them.

The rearrangement links TRBV19 to TRBJ1-5; no clear D gene. This CDR3 has 14 residues. Trimming stripped 6 bases from V and 4 bases from J, with 13 bases between. Germline V CDR1 and CDR2: LNHDA, SQIVND (reference sequence). The CDR3 loop reads CASRAQNGNQPQHF. Written as DNA, the CDR3 is TGTGCCAGTAGAGCGCAGAATGGAAATCAGCCCCAGCATTTT.

The CDR3 spells CASSAPISGANVLTF. For the CDR3, the DNA is TGTGCCAGCAGCGCCCCCATCTCTGGGGCCAACGTCCTGACTTTC. The gene calls are TRBV9 and TRBJ2-6; D uncertain. Germline loops: CDR1 SGDLS, CDR2 YYNGEE. The V end was cut by 3 bases, the J end by 0 bases, with 7 bases between. CDR3 length: 15 residues. Combining the CDR3 with reference TRBV9 and TRBJ2-6 gives the whole variable domain DSGVTQTPKHLITATGQRVTLRCSPRSGDLSVYWYQQSLDQGLQFLIQYYNGEERAKGNILERFSAQQFPDLHSELNLSSLELGDSALYFCASSAPISGANVLTFGAGSRLTVL.